A selection of T cell receptor beta chains follows, all from one sample in a study of T cell responses to AZD1222 COVID-19 vaccine. TCRdb's copy holds only in-frame clones and misses some; the assay was immunoSEQ multiplex PCR. The sample records fewer than 200,000 clones, 80% to 95% being singletons. The sample here was peripheral blood, taken on day 0 of AZD1222 vaccination. The receptors shown here come from an adult in good health. The CDR3 runs from the conserved cysteine through the conserved F or W. The order of the fields is D gene, V gene, CDR3 length, CDR3 protein. The D gene is left open where the match is weak.

>NA|TRBV6-4|13
CASSATPGVGYTF
>TRBD1|TRBV30|14
CAWARDRVNTEAFF
>NA|TRBV12-3/TRBV12-4|13
CASSFKGSGELFF
>NA|TRBV12-3/TRBV12-4|13
CASSSGEREKLFF
>TRBD1|TRBV19|16
CASSKQGPLSNQPQHF
>NA|TRBV18|16
CASSPQGHPTNEKLFF
>NA|TRBV14|13
CASSQGKIAPLHF
>TRBD1|TRBV18|16
CASSPSQGGNGYEQYF
>NA|TRBV7-9|15
CASSLRASGANVLTF
>NA|TRBV4-1|16
CASSHTGASASYEQYF
>TRBD1|TRBV6-5|13
CASSYGQDTEAFF
>NA|TRBV30|13
CAWSPEPRNTIYF
>NA|TRBV5-4|13
CASKGQMNTEAFF
>TRBD2|TRBV6-2/TRBV6-3|17
CASSYYGLAGVRETQYF
>NA|TRBV7-9|14
CASSLDRDRYEQYF
>TRBD1|TRBV7-9|15
CASNPPGTENTEAFF
>NA|TRBV5-5|13
CASSGIGGKPLHF
>NA|TRBV6-5|13
CASSWSDNTEAFF
>NA|TRBV6-5|13
CASVGGFNTEAFF
>TRBD1|TRBV7-2|16
CASSSRAGQGIYEQYF
>NA|TRBV11-1|15
CASSLVPGGDGVLTF
>TRBD2|TRBV13|19
CASSTSSSGSLADQETQYF
>NA|TRBV5-1|16
CASSPGTPVSYNEQFF
>NA|TRBV24-1|13
CATSRPNTGELFF
>TRBD2|TRBV6-1|17
CASSKDIGLAGAYEQYF
>NA|TRBV6-4|14
CASSEAHRKETQYF
>NA|TRBV9|14
CASSVGALYNEQFF
>NA|TRBV5-5|15
CASSPLAGGYEKLFF
>TRBD2|TRBV5-1|14
CASGLGLAPDEQYF